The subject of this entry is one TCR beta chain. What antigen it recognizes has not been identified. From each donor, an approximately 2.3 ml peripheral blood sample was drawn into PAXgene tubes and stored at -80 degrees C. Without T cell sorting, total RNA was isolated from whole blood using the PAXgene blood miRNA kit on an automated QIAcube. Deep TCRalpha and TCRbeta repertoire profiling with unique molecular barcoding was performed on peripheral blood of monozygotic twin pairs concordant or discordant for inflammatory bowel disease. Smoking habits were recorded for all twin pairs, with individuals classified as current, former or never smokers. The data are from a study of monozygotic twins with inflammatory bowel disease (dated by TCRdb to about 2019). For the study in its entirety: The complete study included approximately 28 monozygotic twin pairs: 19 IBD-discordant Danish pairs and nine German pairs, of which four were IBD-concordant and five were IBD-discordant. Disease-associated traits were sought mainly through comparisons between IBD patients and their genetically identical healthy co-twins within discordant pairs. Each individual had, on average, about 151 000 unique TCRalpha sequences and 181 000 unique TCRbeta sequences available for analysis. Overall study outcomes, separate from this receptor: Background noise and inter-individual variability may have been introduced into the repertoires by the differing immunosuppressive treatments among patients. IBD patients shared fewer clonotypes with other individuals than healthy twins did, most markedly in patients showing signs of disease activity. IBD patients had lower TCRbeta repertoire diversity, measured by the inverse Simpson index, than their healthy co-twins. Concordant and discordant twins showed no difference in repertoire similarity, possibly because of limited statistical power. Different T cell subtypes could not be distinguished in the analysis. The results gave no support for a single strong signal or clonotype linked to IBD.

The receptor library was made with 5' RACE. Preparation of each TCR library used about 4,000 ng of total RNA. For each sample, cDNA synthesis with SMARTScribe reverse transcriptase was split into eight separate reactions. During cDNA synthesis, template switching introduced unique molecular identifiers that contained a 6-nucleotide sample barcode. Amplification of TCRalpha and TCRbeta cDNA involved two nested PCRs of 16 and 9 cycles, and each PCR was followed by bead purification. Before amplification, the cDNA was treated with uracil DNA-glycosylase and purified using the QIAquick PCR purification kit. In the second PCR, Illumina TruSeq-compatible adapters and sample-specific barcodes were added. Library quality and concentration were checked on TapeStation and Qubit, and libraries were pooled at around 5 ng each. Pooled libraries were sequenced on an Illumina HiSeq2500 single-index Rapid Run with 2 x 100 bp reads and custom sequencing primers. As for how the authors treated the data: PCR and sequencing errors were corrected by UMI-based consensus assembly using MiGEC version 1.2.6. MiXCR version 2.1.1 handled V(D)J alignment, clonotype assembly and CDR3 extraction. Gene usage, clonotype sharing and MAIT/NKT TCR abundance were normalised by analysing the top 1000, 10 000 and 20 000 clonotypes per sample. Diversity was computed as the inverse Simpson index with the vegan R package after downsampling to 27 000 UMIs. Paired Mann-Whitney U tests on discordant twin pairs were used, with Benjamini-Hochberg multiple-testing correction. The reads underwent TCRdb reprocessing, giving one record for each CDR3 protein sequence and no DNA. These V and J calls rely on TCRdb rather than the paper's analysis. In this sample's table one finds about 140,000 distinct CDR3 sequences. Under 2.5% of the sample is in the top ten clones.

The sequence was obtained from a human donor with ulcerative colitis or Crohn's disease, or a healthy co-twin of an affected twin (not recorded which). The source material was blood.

The CDR3 region: CASSTGLAGSSSYNEQFF. The rearrangement combines TRBV7-3 with TRBJ2-1; TCRdb calls TRBD2, which cannot be checked without DNA. From a lookup of the germline V gene, CDR1 and CDR2 are SGHTA and FQGTGA. The CDR3 runs 18 residues from the cysteine to the phenylalanine. The DNA is not on file.